This T cell receptor beta chain was sequenced in a study of OX40 agonist ivuxolimab in advanced cancers. CDR1 and CDR2 (germline): SGHRS, YFSETQ. This CDR3 is 14 amino acids long. The V gene lost 4 bases and the J gene lost 1 base, with 10 bases spanning the gap. Here immunoSEQ multiplex PCR was the method, and the copy in TCRdb shows in-frame clones only, minus some. The repertoire holds fewer than 55,000 clones, with 75% to 85% as singletons. J is TRBJ2-3 and V is TRBV5-1, with no clear D. The source was CD4+ or CD8+ T cells sorted from blood, collected in a trial of the OX40 agonist ivuxolimab. This sequence originates from an adult with an advanced solid tumor such as melanoma, head and neck, liver or kidney cancer. The CDR3 loop is CASSLEWGTDTQYF. CDR3 DNA sequence: TGCGCCAGCAGCCTGGAATGGGGCACAGATACGCAGTATTTT.